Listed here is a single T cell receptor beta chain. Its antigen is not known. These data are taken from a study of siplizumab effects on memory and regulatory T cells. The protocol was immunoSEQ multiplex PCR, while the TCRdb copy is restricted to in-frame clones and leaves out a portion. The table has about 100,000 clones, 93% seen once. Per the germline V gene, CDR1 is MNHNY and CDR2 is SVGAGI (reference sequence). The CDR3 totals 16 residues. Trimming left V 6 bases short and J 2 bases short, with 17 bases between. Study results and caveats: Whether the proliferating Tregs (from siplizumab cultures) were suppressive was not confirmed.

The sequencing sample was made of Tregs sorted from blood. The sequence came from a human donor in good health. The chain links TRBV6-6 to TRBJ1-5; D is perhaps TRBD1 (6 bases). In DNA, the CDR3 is TGTGCCAGCAGCTCAGGGGCGACCCTCCGCAATCAGCCCCAGCATTTT. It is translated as CASSSGATLRNQPQHF.